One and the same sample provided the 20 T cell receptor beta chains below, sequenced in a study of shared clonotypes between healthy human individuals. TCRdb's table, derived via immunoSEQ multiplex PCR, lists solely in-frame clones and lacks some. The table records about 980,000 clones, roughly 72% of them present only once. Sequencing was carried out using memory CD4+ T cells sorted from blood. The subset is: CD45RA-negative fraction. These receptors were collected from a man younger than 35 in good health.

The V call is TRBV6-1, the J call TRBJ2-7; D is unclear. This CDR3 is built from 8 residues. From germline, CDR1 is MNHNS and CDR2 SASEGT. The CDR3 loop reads CGNYEQYF. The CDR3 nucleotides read TGTGGTAACTACGAGCAGTACTTC.

CDR3 in DNA: TGCGCCAGCAGCTTGGATAGGCCACACACCGGGGAGCTGTTTTTT. This translates into CASSLDRPHTGELFF. The rearrangement links TRBV5-1 to TRBJ2-2; D uncertain. Trimming cost V 0 bases and J 3 bases, with 9 bases left between them. The CDR3 length is 15 residues. The germline V gene encodes CDR1 SGHRS and CDR2 YFSETQ.

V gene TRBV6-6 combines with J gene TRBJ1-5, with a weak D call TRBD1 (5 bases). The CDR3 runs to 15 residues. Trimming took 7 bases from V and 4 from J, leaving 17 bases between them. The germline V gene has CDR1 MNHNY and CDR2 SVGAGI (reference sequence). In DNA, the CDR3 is TGTGCCAGCAAGACAGACAAAGCTTCTAATCAGCCCCAGCATTTT. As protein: CASKTDKASNQPQHF.

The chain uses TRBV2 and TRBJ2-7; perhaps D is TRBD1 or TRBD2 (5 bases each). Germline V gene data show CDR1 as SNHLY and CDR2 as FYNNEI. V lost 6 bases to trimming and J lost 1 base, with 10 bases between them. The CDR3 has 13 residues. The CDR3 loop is CASSSGRSYEQYF. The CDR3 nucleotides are TGTGCCAGCAGCTCGGGACGGTCCTACGAGCAGTACTTC.

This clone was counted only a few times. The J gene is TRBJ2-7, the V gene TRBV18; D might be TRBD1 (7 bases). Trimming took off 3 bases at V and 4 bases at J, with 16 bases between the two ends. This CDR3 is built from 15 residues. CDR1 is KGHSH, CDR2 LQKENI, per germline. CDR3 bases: TGTGCCAGCTCACCGCAGGGGGGCGCTGGATACGAGCAGTACTTC. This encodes CASSPQGGAGYEQYF.

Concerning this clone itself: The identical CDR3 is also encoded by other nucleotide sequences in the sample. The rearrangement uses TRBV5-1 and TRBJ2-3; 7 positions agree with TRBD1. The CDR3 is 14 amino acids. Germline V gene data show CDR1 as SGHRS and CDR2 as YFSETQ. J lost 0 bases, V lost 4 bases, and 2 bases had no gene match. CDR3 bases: TGCGCCAGCAGCCGGGACAGCAGCACAGATACGCAGTATTTT. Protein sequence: CASSRDSSTDTQYF.

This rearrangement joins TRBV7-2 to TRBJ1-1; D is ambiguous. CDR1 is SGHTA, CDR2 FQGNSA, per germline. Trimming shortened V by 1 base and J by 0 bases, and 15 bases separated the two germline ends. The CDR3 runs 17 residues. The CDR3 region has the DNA TGTGCCAGCAGCTTAGGGTTTAGTGGGCGGTTGAACACTGAAGCTTTCTTT. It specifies CASSLGFSGRLNTEAFF.

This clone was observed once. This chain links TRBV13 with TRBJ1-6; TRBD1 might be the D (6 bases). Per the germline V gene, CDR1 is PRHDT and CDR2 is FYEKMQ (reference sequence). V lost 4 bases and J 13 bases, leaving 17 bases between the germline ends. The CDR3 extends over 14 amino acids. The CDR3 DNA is TGTGCCAGCAGCTCCGGACAGAGCCTTTTTCCCCTCCACTTT. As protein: CASSSGQSLFPLHF. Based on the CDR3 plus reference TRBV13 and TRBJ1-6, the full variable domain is AAGVIQSPRHLIKEKRETATLKCYPIPRHDTVYWYQQGPGQDPQFLISFYEKMQSDKGSIPDRFSAQQFSDYHSELNMSSLELGDSALYFCASSSGQSLFPLHFGNGTRLTVT.

The CDR3 reads CASSSGTTTETQYF. The CDR3 nucleotides read TGTGCCAGCAGCTCGGGGACAACCACGGAGACCCAGTACTTC. The J gene is TRBJ2-5, the V gene TRBV7-2; D perhaps matches TRBD1 (6 bases). Germline V gene lookup returns CDR1 SGHTA and CDR2 FQGNSA. The CDR3 is 14 amino acids. V lost 4 bases and J lost 5, with 14 bases in between.

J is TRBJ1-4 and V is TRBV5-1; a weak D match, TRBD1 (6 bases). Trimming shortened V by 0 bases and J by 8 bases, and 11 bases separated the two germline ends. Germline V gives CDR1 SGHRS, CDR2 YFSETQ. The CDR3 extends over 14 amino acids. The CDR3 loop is CASSLGDQGEKLFF. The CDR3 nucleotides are TGCGCCAGCAGCTTGGGGGATCAGGGGGAAAAACTGTTTTTT.

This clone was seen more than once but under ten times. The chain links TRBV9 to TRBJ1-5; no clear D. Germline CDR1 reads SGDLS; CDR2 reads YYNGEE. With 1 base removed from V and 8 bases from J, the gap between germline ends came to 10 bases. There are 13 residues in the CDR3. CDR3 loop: CASSVQGNEPQHF. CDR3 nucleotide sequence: TGTGCCAGCAGCGTACAAGGGAATGAGCCCCAGCATTTT.

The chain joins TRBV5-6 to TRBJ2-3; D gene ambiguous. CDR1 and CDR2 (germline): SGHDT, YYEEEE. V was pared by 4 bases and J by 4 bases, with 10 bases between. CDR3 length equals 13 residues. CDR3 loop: CASSRYSADTQYF. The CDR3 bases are TGTGCCAGCAGCCGCTACTCCGCAGATACGCAGTATTTT.

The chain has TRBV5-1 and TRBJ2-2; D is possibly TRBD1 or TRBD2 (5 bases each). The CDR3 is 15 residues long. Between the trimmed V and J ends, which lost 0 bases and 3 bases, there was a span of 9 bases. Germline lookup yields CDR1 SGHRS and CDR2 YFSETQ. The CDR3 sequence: CASSLEGPYTGELFF. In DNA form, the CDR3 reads TGCGCCAGCAGCTTGGAGGGACCTTACACCGGGGAGCTGTTTTTT.

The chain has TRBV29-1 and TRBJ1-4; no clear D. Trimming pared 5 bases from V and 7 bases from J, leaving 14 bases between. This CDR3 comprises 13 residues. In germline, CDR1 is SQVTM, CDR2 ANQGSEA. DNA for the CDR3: TGCAGCGTTCGAGAGGGATTGGGTGAAAAACTGTTTTTT. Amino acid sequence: CSVREGLGEKLFF.

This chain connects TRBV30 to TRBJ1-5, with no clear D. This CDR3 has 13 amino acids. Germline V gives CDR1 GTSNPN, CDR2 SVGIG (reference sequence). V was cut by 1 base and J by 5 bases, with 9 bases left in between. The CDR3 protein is CAWSGRLDQPQHF. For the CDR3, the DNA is TGTGCCTGGAGTGGGCGCTTAGATCAGCCCCAGCATTTT.

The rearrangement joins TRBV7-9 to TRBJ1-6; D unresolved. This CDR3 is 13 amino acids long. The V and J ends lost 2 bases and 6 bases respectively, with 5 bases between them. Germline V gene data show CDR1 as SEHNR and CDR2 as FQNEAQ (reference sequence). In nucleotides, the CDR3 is TGTGCCAGCAGCTTACAGGCTAATTCACCCCTCCACTTT. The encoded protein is CASSLQANSPLHF.

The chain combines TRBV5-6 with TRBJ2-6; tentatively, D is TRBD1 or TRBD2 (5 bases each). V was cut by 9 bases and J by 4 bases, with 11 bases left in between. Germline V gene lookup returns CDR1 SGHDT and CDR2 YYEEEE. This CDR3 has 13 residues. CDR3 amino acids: CATSGTGANVLTF. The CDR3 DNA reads TGTGCCACGTCGGGGACGGGGGCCAACGTCCTGACTTTC.

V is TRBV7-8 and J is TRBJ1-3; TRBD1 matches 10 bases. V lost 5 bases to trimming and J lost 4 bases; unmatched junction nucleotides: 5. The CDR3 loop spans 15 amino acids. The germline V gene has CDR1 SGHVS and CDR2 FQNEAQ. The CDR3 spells CASSTDRGQGNTIYF. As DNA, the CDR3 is TGTGCCAGCAGCACTGACAGGGGGCAGGGAAACACCATATATTTT.

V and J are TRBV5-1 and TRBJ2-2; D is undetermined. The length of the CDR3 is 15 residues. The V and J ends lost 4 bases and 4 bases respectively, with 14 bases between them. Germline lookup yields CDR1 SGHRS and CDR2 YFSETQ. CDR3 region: CASSDGGPITGELFF. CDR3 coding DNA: TGCGCCAGCAGCGACGGCGGTCCCATCACCGGGGAGCTGTTTTTT.

The DNA of the CDR3 is TGTGCTAGTGGTTTGGTAGGCAGGGTTGAGACCCAGTACTTC. Protein sequence: CASGLVGRVETQYF. The chain employs TRBV12-5 and TRBJ2-5; weak D call: TRBD1 (5 bases). Germline CDR1 and CDR2: LGHNT and FRNRAP. V dropped 0 bases and J dropped 5 bases, with 10 bases sitting between them. This CDR3 has 14 residues.